This TCR beta chain was observed in a study of cytomegalovirus exposure and HLA in healthy donors. Broader study findings: Among the sequence variants, a highly shared cluster was likely an artifact of sequencing.

PCR amplification relied on 60 Vbeta primers (plus 13 Jbeta primers). Data came from immunoSEQ multiplex PCR; TCRdb stores just in-frame clones and leaves some out. The table lists about 250,000 clones, 80% to 95% of them singletons. Germline values: CDR1 SNHLY, CDR2 FYNNEI. Trimming pared 8 bases from V and 7 bases from J, leaving 15 bases between. The CDR3 spans 12 residues. This clone was observed once. Its antigen is not identified. This chain connects TRBV2 to TRBJ2-7; D may be TRBD1 (5 bases). The sequencing sample was made of PBMCs. The TCR originated in a girl aged 2 to 9 in good health and CMV-seronegative. DNA of the CDR3: TGTGCCAGCTCTATCAGGGCTGGGGAGCAGTACTTC. Translating it yields CASSIRAGEQYF.